These T cell receptor beta chains were read from a single sample in a study of T-cell memory formation after mild COVID-19. A single record per CDR3 protein comes from TCRdb applying MiXCR to the 5' RACE reads. The table shows about 360,000 distinct CDR3 sequences, with about an eighth occurring only once. The sample taken for sequencing was PBMCs or a T cell subset sorted from them (not recorded which). These TCRs come from a man aged 18 to 29 who had mild COVID-19 (a few samples of this study predate the infection). Cell type and time point are not known. CDR3s include the opening cysteine and the closing phenylalanine or tryptophan. D genes are given only for firm matches. Some rows mark clone size as missing; the rest say once, few, many or name a class of expanded clone.

V	D	J	size	CDR3	DNA
TRBV6-6	.	TRBJ1-2	.	CASSLDWRYGYTF	TGTGCCAGCAGCCTGGACTGGCGCTATGGCTACACCTTC
TRBV3-1	.	TRBJ1-5	.	CASSRNLVDQPQHF	TGTGCCAGCAGTCGCAATTTAGTAGATCAGCCCCAGCATTTT
TRBV27	.	TRBJ1-1	.	CATGWSVNTEAFF	TGTGCCACGGGTTGGTCGGTGAACACTGAAGCTTTCTTT
TRBV6-2/TRBV6-3	.	TRBJ1-2	few	CASSHGGADTF	TGTGCCAGCAGCCACGGTGGGGCAGACACCTTC
TRBV11-2	.	TRBJ2-3	many	CASSQTGLSTDTQYF	TGTGCCAGCAGCCAGACCGGGCTGAGCACAGATACGCAGTATTTT
TRBV11-2	.	TRBJ2-1	few	CASSLVQENNEQFF	TGTGCCAGCAGCTTAGTCCAGGAAAACAATGAGCAGTTCTTC
TRBV7-7	.	TRBJ2-2	few	CASSRYERRTNTGELFF	TGTGCTAGCAGCCGATATGAACGGCGAACGAACACCGGGGAGCTGTTTTTT
TRBV6-6	.	TRBJ1-3	.	CASTRRSGNTIYF	TGTGCCAGTACGCGCAGGTCTGGAAACACCATATATTTT
TRBV20-1	.	TRBJ1-1	few	CSASTDTRIEAFF	TGCAGTGCTAGTACAGACACACGCATTGAAGCTTTCTTT
TRBV12-3/TRBV12-4	.	TRBJ1-3	few	CASSFGGYGNTIYF	TGTGCCAGCAGTTTTGGAGGATACGGAAACACCATATATTTT
TRBV6-5	.	TRBJ1-1	.	CASSGLGKTEAFF	TGTGCCAGCAGTGGTCTAGGGAAAACTGAAGCTTTCTTT
TRBV12-3/TRBV12-4	.	TRBJ1-1	.	CASRAAGATEAFF	TGTGCCAGCAGGGCAGCGGGAGCCACTGAAGCTTTCTTT
TRBV4-3	.	TRBJ1-1	.	CASTFVIGGSTEAFF	TGCGCCAGCACCTTCGTGATCGGGGGAAGCACTGAAGCTTTCTTT
TRBV6-6	.	TRBJ2-5	few	CASSYGPYQETQYF	TGTGCCAGCAGTTACGGGCCGTACCAAGAGACCCAGTACTTC
TRBV12-3/TRBV12-4	.	TRBJ2-3	many	CASSPLLRGTDTQYF	TGTGCCAGCAGTCCCCTTCTACGAGGCACAGATACGCAGTATTTT
TRBV4-3	.	TRBJ1-3	.	CASSQVGGNTIYF	TGCGCCAGCAGCCAGGTGGGAGGAAACACCATATATTTT
TRBV7-3	.	TRBJ1-1	few	CASSPNGGPEAFF	TGTGCCAGCAGTCCAAACGGGGGACCTGAAGCTTTCTTT
TRBV9	TRBD1	TRBJ2-2	.	CASSVGDRGLPGELFF	TGTGCCAGCAGCGTAGGGGACAGGGGGCTACCCGGGGAGCTGTTTTTT
TRBV9	TRBD1	TRBJ1-1	.	CASSVDRESMNTEAFF	TGTGCCAGCAGCGTGGACAGGGAGAGTATGAACACTGAAGCTTTCTTT
TRBV24-1	TRBD2	TRBJ2-5	.	CATSGAGGAETQYF	TGTGCCACCAGTGGGGCGGGGGGGGCCGAGACCCAGTACTTC
TRBV24-1	.	TRBJ2-1	few	CATSEPGGAPYNEQFF	TGTGCCACCAGTGAGCCAGGGGGGGCCCCCTACAATGAGCAGTTCTTC
TRBV3-1	TRBD2	TRBJ2-1	.	CASSHTLAGGLYMSSYNEQFF	TGTGCCAGCAGCCACACACTAGCGGGGGGCCTGTACATGAGCTCCTACAATGAGCAGTTCTTC
TRBV25-1	.	TRBJ2-3	few	CASSAPMDLAQYF	TGTGCCAGCAGTGCCCCTATGGATCTAGCGCAGTATTTT
TRBV5-1	TRBD2	TRBJ2-1	many	CASSLLGGVHNEQFF	TGCGCCAGCAGCCTTCTGGGGGGGGTCCACAATGAGCAGTTCTTC
TRBV6-2/TRBV6-3	TRBD1	TRBJ1-5	.	CASSSTGEVQPQHF	TGTGCCAGCAGTTCGACAGGGGAAGTTCAGCCCCAGCATTTT
TRBV5-1	TRBD2	TRBJ2-3	.	CASSYLAGVTDTQYF	TGCGCCAGCAGCTACCTAGCGGGGGTCACAGATACGCAGTATTTT
TRBV7-2	.	TRBJ2-1	.	CASSLDSGGAYEQFF	TGTGCCAGCAGCTTAGATTCGGGGGGCGCGTACGAGCAGTTCTTC
TRBV2	.	TRBJ1-4	few	CASSEGGATNEKLFF	TGTGCCAGCAGTGAAGGGGGTGCAACTAATGAAAAACTGTTTTTT
TRBV12-3/TRBV12-4	.	TRBJ1-1	.	CASSTTGSNTEAFF	TGTGCCAGCAGCACGACAGGCTCGAACACTGAAGCTTTCTTT
TRBV4-1	.	TRBJ1-6	.	CASSQGYGSPLHF	TGCGCCAGCAGCCAGGGGTACGGTTCACCCCTCCACTTT
TRBV6-5	.	TRBJ2-1	many	CASSYSGEQFF	TGTGCCAGCAGTTACTCTGGGGAGCAGTTCTTC
TRBV4-1	.	TRBJ2-1	.	CASSQRPRGVSNEQFF	TGCGCCAGCAGCCAAAGGCCCCGTGGAGTTTCCAATGAGCAGTTCTTC
TRBV4-2	TRBD2	TRBJ2-5	few	CASSPKGGLVETQYF	TGTGCCAGCAGCCCCAAGGGAGGGTTAGTCGAGACCCAGTACTTC
TRBV7-2	.	TRBJ1-6	few	CASSFVHPLDSPLHF	TGTGCCAGCAGCTTTGTCCACCCGTTGGATTCACCCCTCCACTTT
TRBV7-9	TRBD1	TRBJ1-6	.	CASSSPDRGDSPLHF	TGTGCCAGCAGCTCACCGGACAGGGGGGATTCACCCCTCCACTTT
TRBV7-9	.	TRBJ1-2	many	CASDLVGAPYGYTF	TGTGCCAGCGATTTAGTCGGGGCCCCTTATGGCTACACCTTC
TRBV6-2/TRBV6-3	TRBD2	TRBJ2-1	few	CASSPRIAGAHNEQFF	TGTGCCAGCAGTCCTCGGATAGCGGGGGCACACAATGAGCAGTTCTTC
TRBV7-2	TRBD2	TRBJ2-1	many	CASSPKHPGLAGANNEQFF	TGTGCCAGCAGCCCGAAACATCCGGGACTAGCGGGGGCAAACAATGAGCAGTTCTTC
TRBV5-5	TRBD1	TRBJ1-2	few	CASSFDRGKITF	TGTGCCAGCAGCTTCGACAGGGGGAAGATCACCTTC
TRBV5-1	.	TRBJ2-5	.	CASSLVSRLQETQYF	TGCGCCAGCAGCTTGGTGTCCAGATTACAAGAGACCCAGTACTTC
TRBV20-1	TRBD1	TRBJ1-5	few	CSARATGLNQPQHF	TGCAGTGCTAGAGCGACAGGGCTCAATCAGCCCCAGCATTTT